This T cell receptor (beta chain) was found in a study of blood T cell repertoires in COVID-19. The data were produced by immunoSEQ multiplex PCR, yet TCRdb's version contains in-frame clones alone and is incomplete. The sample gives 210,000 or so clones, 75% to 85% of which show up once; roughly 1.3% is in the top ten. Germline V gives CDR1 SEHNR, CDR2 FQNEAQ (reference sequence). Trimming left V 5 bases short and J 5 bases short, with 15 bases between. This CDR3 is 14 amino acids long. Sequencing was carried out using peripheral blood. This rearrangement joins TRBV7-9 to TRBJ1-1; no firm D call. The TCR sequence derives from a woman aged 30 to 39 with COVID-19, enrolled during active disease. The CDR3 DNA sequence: TGTGCCAGCAGCCACGAGGGATTTAGAACTGAAGCTTTCTTT. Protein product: CASSHEGFRTEAFF.